This TCR beta chain was retrieved from a study of T-cell reconstitution after alpha-beta-depleted transplantation in children. Whole-study findings and limits: About two months after transplant, alpha-beta T cells reportedly came from several hundred expanded graft clones. At day 60, the high TCRbeta diversity found in some patients originated from recipient T cells and thymic progenitors that had survived. It was newly produced T cells that mostly accounted for T-cell counts and diversity one year after transplant.

Preparation of the TCRbeta library was carried out with unique molecular identifiers. TCRdb analysed the PCR reads with MiXCR anew, one entry per CDR3 protein. The sample lists roughly 110,000 distinct CDR3 sequences; about a tenth were seen once. Trimming stripped 0 bases from V and 4 bases from J, with 12 bases between. Germline lookup yields CDR1 DFQATT and CDR2 SNEGSKA (reference sequence). CDR3 size: 14 residues. A word on this clonotype: Its specificity is unknown.

The material was PBMCs, obtained before TCRalphabeta/CD19-depleted stem cell transplant. J is TRBJ2-5 and V is TRBV20-1; possible D gene TRBD1, 5 bases. This receptor was taken from a boy between 2 and 10 years old with acute lymphoblastic leukemia, due to receive a stem cell transplant. The CDR3 region is CSARELARGETQYF. CDR3 nucleotide sequence: TGCAGTGCTAGAGAGTTAGCAAGGGGAGAGACCCAGTACTTC.